The 22 T cell receptor beta chains in this list originate from one sample, sequenced in a study of vaccination and CD4 T cells after COVID-19. Treatment specified: approximately nine-day PBMC culture with coronavirus spike peptide pools or control peptides (ViraFEST assay). CD4+ T cells that had been cultured provided DNA sequenced with the Oncomine TCR Beta short-read assay. TCRdb ran MiXCR on the PCR reads and lists one entry per CDR3 protein. The profile shows some 16,000 distinct CDR3 sequences, 52% of them singletons. These receptors' antigens are unknown. This specimen was CD4+ T cells from blood, cultured in vitro, taken before SARS-CoV-2 vaccination. The receptor set was obtained from a human donor who had recovered from COVID-19.

This clonotype was seen a handful of times. This chain links TRBV7-3 with TRBJ2-2, with D perhaps matching TRBD1 (8 bases). This CDR3 spans 15 amino acids. The V gene's germline CDR1 is SGHTA and CDR2 FQGTGA. Trimming removed 6 bases from V and 5 bases from J, with 16 bases in between. The CDR3 DNA sequence: TGTGCCAGCAGGCAACAGGGGGGGCAAACCGGGGAGCTGTTTTTT. This sequence encodes CASRQQGGQTGELFF.

The CDR3 bases are TGTGCCAGCAGTTCCCCCAACACTGAAGCTTTCTTT. It translates to CASSSPNTEAFF. The chain couples TRBV6-5 to TRBJ1-1; D ambiguous. V was shortened by 4 bases and J by 2 bases, with 5 bases between the two germline ends. Germline CDR1 and CDR2: MNHEY and SVGAGI. This CDR3 has 12 residues.

The V gene is TRBV27, the J gene TRBJ2-7; D is perhaps TRBD1 (6 bases). The CDR3 is 14 amino acids. From germline, CDR1 is MNHEY and CDR2 SMNVEV (reference sequence). V lost 2 bases, J lost 5 bases, and 13 bases lay in between. CDR3 nucleotides: TGTGCCAGCAGTTTAGCCAGGGGTCGGAACGAGCAGTACTTC. It codes for CASSLARGRNEQYF.

This clonotype occurred a few times. The gene calls are TRBV7-8 and TRBJ2-5; 10 bases map to TRBD2. The CDR3 covers 16 residues. J gave up 5 bases and V 2 bases, and 8 bases lay outside the gene matches. Germline CDR1 and CDR2: SGHVS and FQNEAQ. The CDR3 coding sequence is TGTGCCAGCAGCTTAATCTCTAGCGGGAGCCGGGAGACCCAGTACTTC. Encoded protein: CASSLISSGSRETQYF. Using reference TRBV7-8 and TRBJ2-5 for the parts outside the CDR3, the full variable domain is GAGVSQSPRYKVAKRGQDVALRCDPISGHVSLFWYQQALGQGPEFLTYFQNEAQLDKSGLPSDRFFAERPEGSVSTLKIQRTQQEDSAVYLCASSLISSGSRETQYFGPGTRLLVL.

This chain joins TRBV6-1 and TRBJ2-7, with D hard to call. Per germline, CDR1 MNHNS and CDR2 SASEGT. Trimming left V 8 bases short and J 3 bases short, with 5 bases between. The CDR3 sequence is 10 residues long. In DNA, the CDR3 is TGTGCCAGCGGGTTCTACGAGCAGTACTTC. This sequence encodes CASGFYEQYF.

This clonotype was seen only a few times. The genes are TRBV19 and TRBJ1-1, with TRBD1 matching 7 bases. Germline assignment: CDR1 LNHDA and CDR2 SQIVND (reference sequence). The CDR3 totals 14 residues. V dropped 5 bases and J dropped 1; count of bases not matched to a gene: 4. This chain's CDR3 is CASSAGQKNTEAFF. The DNA of the CDR3 is TGTGCCAGTAGTGCGGGACAGAAGAACACTGAAGCTTTCTTT.

This clonotype was recorded only once. The chain joins TRBV2 to TRBJ2-7, with 7 bases fitting TRBD1. The CDR3 has 13 amino acids. In germline, CDR1 is SNHLY, CDR2 FYNNEI. V shed 3 bases and J 3 bases; nucleotides not matched to a gene: 2. CDR3 residues: CASSEDRYYEQYF. As DNA, the CDR3 is TGTGCCAGCAGTGAGGACAGGTACTACGAGCAGTACTTC.

This sequence joins TRBV2 and TRBJ2-5, with unresolved D. Germline V CDR1 and CDR2: SNHLY, FYNNEI. CDR3 size: 12 residues. Trimming stripped 6 bases from V and 5 bases from J, with 10 bases between. CDR3 in DNA: TGTGCCAGCAGCGGCAGTGGGGAGACCCAGTACTTC. The encoded protein is CASSGSGETQYF.

V is TRBV20-1 and J is TRBJ1-1, with no clear D. The ends were cut back, 3 bases at V and 6 bases at J, with 11 bases in the middle. CDR1 and CDR2 from the germline V gene are DFQATT and SNEGSKA (reference sequence). CDR3 size: 12 residues. The CDR3 loop is CSARGNWPEAFF. CDR3 DNA: TGCAGTGCTAGGGGAAATTGGCCTGAAGCTTTCTTT.

This sequence joins TRBV5-6 and TRBJ1-2; D not certain. Trimming removed 1 base at V and 0 bases at J, with 7 bases between. From germline, CDR1 is SGHDT and CDR2 YYEEEE. This CDR3 comprises 14 residues. This CDR3 reads CASSLYRANYGYTF. CDR3 DNA sequence: TGTGCCAGCAGCTTGTACAGAGCTAACTATGGCTACACCTTC.

The chain has TRBV27 and TRBJ2-1, with 10 bases aligning to TRBD2. The CDR3 loop spans 18 amino acids. Germline CDR1 is MNHEY and CDR2 is SMNVEV (reference sequence). Germline trimming cut 4 bases from V and 7 bases from J; bases unmatched to any gene: 16. The CDR3 nucleotides are TGTGCCAGCAGTTCTTATAAGTTTCAGCTAGCGGGAGAAAATGAGCAGTTCTTC. This translates into CASSSYKFQLAGENEQFF.

The chain joins TRBV6-2 or TRBV6-3 to TRBJ1-1; 7 bases line up with TRBD1. V trimming: 5 bases; J trimming: 7 bases; junction bases outside the gene matches: 7. Germline CDR1 reads MNHEY; CDR2 reads SVGEGT. The CDR3 covers 13 residues. The CDR3 nucleotides are TGTGCCAGCAGTCAACGACAGGGACGTGAAGCTTTCTTT. This codes for CASSQRQGREAFF.

This clonotype occurred once. J is TRBJ1-4 and V is TRBV6-1; 9 nucleotides agree with TRBD1. Germline CDR1 and CDR2: MNHNS and SASEGT. V trimming: 7 bases; J trimming: 5 bases; junction bases outside the gene matches: 5. The CDR3 has 14 residues. This CDR3 reads CASTYGQGNEKLFF. The DNA of the CDR3 is TGTGCCAGCACCTATGGACAGGGGAATGAAAAACTGTTTTTT.

With respect to this clonotype: An end of the junction does not agree with germline; a read error may underlie this. The chain recombines TRBV12-3 or TRBV12-4 with TRBJ2-7, with D perhaps matching TRBD1 (6 bases). The CDR3 totals 14 residues. CDR3 sequence: CAGRATTGRVEQYF. The CDR3, as DNA: TGTGCCGGCAGGGCTACCACAGGGCGGGTCGAGCAGTACTTC.

The rearrangement links TRBV30 to TRBJ2-7, with D possibly being TRBD1 or TRBD2 (7 bases each). The germline V gene encodes CDR1 GTSNPN and CDR2 SVGIG (reference sequence). The CDR3 loop spans 12 amino acids. Trimming left V 8 bases short and J 0 bases short, with 11 bases between. This chain's CDR3 is CAGGDSSYEQYF. The CDR3 nucleotides read TGTGCCGGGGGGGACAGCTCCTACGAGCAGTACTTC.

The V gene is TRBV7-2, the J gene TRBJ2-5, with 12 nucleotides matching TRBD2. The junction had 11 bases not matched to a gene; V was cut back by 5 bases and J by 7 bases. The CDR3 is 16 residues long. CDR1 is SGHTA and CDR2 is FQGNSA in the germline V gene. The CDR3 protein is CASSIWTSGARGTQYF. Here the CDR3 DNA reads TGTGCCAGCAGCATCTGGACTAGCGGGGCCCGGGGGACCCAGTACTTC. The full variable domain, its missing parts supplied by reference TRBV7-2 and TRBJ2-5, is GAGVSQSPSNKVTEKGKDVELRCDPISGHTALYWYRQSLGQGLEFLIYFQGNSAPDKSGLPSDRFSAERTGGSVSTLTIQRTQQEDSAVYLCASSIWTSGARGTQYFGPGTRLLVL.

This clonotype was detected a few times. The chain joins TRBV20-1 to TRBJ2-3; no clear D. V lost 5 bases and J lost 2, with 11 bases in between. In germline, CDR1 is DFQATT, CDR2 SNEGSKA (reference sequence). The CDR3 consists of 13 residues. In nucleotides, the CDR3 is TGCAGTGCTCACAGAAGAAACACAGATACGCAGTATTTT. Translated, it gives CSAHRRNTDTQYF.

V gene TRBV7-2 combines with J gene TRBJ2-2, with TRBD1 as a possible D gene (6 bases). The CDR3 consists of 17 residues. Germline-derived CDR1 and CDR2 are SGHTA and FQGNSA. V gave up 5 bases and J gave up 4 bases, with 20 bases separating them. The CDR3: CASSNPLTGYATGELFF. In DNA form, the CDR3 reads TGTGCCAGCAGCAACCCTCTTACAGGGTACGCCACCGGGGAGCTGTTTTTT.

The chain couples TRBV2 to TRBJ2-5; D unclear. V dropped 7 bases and J dropped 7 bases, with 13 bases sitting between them. This CDR3 is built from 12 residues. CDR1 and CDR2 from the germline V gene are SNHLY and FYNNEI. In nucleotides, the CDR3 is TGTGCCAGCACCGTCGACGAAGGGACCCAGTACTTC. As protein: CASTVDEGTQYF. Together with reference TRBV2 and TRBJ2-5, the CDR3 gives the full variable domain: EPEVTQTPSHQVTQMGQEVILRCVPISNHLYFYWYRQILGQKVEFLVSFYNNEISEKSEIFDDQFSVERPDGSNFTLKIRSTKLEDSAMYFCASTVDEGTQYFGPGTRLLVL.

The chain carries TRBV10-3 and TRBJ1-2; D gene unclear. The CDR3 loop spans 17 amino acids. Germline values: CDR1 ENHRY, CDR2 SYGVKD. Trimming removed 0 bases from V and 4 bases from J, with 18 bases in between. The DNA for the CDR3 is TGTGCCATCAGTGAGTCGAGAAAGGGCGGCCTGAGCTATGGCTACACCTTC. The encoded protein is CAISESRKGGLSYGYTF.

The rearrangement links TRBV6-1 to TRBJ2-1; D possibly corresponds to TRBD1 (6 bases). This CDR3 has 17 residues. Trimming stripped 7 bases from V and 0 bases from J, with 19 bases between. Germline CDR1 is MNHNS and CDR2 is SASEGT. The CDR3 coding sequence is TGTGCCAGCATGAGGATCACAGGGCAAAGCTCCTACAATGAGCAGTTCTTC. Protein: CASMRITGQSSYNEQFF.

The gene calls are TRBV10-1 and TRBJ2-3, with TRBD1 matching 10 bases. This CDR3 comprises 15 residues. After removal of 6 bases from V and 3 bases from J, the junction contained 6 bases not matched to a gene. Germline assignment: CDR1 WNHNN and CDR2 SYGVQD (reference sequence). CDR3 loop: CASSEGTGVTDTQYF. The DNA of the CDR3 is TGCGCCAGCAGCGAAGGGACAGGGGTTACAGATACGCAGTATTTT.